This record covers a single TCR beta chain. Its antigen is unknown. The data stem from a study of PD-1 blockade in classical Hodgkin lymphoma. With 3 bases removed from V and 3 bases from J, the gap between germline ends came to 14 bases. From germline, CDR1 is GTSNPN and CDR2 SVGIG (reference sequence). The CDR3 has 15 amino acids. Brentuximab vedotin exposure varied among the patients, all of whom had relapsed after autologous stem cell transplantation. Data came from immunoSEQ multiplex PCR; TCRdb stores just in-frame clones and leaves some out. The sample has approximately 41,000 clones; more than 70% are singletons. The study's findings and limits: With CD4+ cells, TCR diversity rose significantly by C4D1, but not with CD8+ cells. Newly diagnosed and completely responding patients shared comparable baseline diversity.

The chain recombines TRBV30 with TRBJ1-4; D might be TRBD1 (5 bases). Specimen: peripheral blood mononuclear cells (PBMCs), collected at baseline. The sequence was collected from a human donor with classical Hodgkin lymphoma. CDR3 nucleotide sequence: TGTGCCTGGAGGGGCAGGGACGTGGCTAATGAAAAACTGTTTTTT. This codes for CAWRGRDVANEKLFF.